The 32 T cell receptor beta chains reported below all come from one sample, sequenced in a study of blood T cell repertoires in COVID-19 (dated by TCRdb to about 2020). Receptors were amplified or captured by the immunoSEQ multiplex PCR assay. Not all clones reach the TCRdb copy of this immuneACCESS table, which keeps in-frame sequences only. Checked studies attribute under half of the gap to unresolved V genes and leave the rest unexplained. A total of approximately 50,000 clones appear in this sample, over 85% of them only once. Together, the top ten hold about 3.9% of the sample. Material for sequencing was peripheral blood. Every receptor here comes from a human donor in a cohort sampled during active COVID-19.

This clone was observed once. The chain combines TRBV5-5 with TRBJ1-4; a possible D gene is TRBD1 (6 bases). V was shortened by 0 bases and J by 3 bases, with 6 bases between the two germline ends. Germline-derived CDR1 and CDR2 are SGHKS and YYEKEE (reference sequence). The CDR3 has 14 amino acids. In DNA, the CDR3 is TGTGCCAGCAGCTTGGACAGGGCTAATGAAAAACTGTTTTTT. Residues: CASSLDRANEKLFF. Combining the CDR3 with reference TRBV5-5 and TRBJ1-4 gives the whole variable domain DAGVTQSPTHLIKTRGQQVTLRCSPISGHKSVSWYQQVLGQGPQFIFQYYEKEERGRGNFPDRFSARQFPNYSSELNVNALLLGDSALYLCASSLDRANEKLFFGSGTQLSVL.

The V and J genes are TRBV27 and TRBJ1-6, with D possibly being TRBD1 (6 bases). This CDR3 is 15 amino acids long. Trimming left V 4 bases short and J 6 bases short, with 13 bases between. The germline V gene encodes CDR1 MNHEY and CDR2 SMNVEV (reference sequence). This CDR3 reads CASSSRTESNSPLHF. The CDR3 coding sequence is TGTGCCAGCAGTTCCCGGACAGAAAGTAATTCACCCCTCCACTTT.

V gene TRBV3-1 (or the pseudogene TRBV3-2) combines with J gene TRBJ1-4, with a weak D call TRBD1 (5 bases). Germline V lookup: CDR1 LGHDT, CDR2 YNNKEL (reference sequence). The CDR3 consists of 14 residues. V lost 1 base and J lost 8, with 11 bases in between. The DNA for the CDR3 is TGTGCCAGCAGCCAAGTTCAGGGAAGGGAAAAACTGTTTTTT. This gives the protein CASSQVQGREKLFF.

This clone is a singleton in its sample. V is TRBV25-1 and J is TRBJ1-1; tentative D call: TRBD1 (5 bases). Germline assignment: CDR1 MGHDK and CDR2 SYGVNS. Deletions cut 2 bases from V and 4 bases from J, with 8 bases between. There are 13 residues in the CDR3. The CDR3 loop is CASSEGRVTEAFF. The CDR3 region has the DNA TGTGCCAGCAGTGAAGGCAGGGTCACTGAAGCTTTCTTT.

The chain uses TRBV3-1 (or the pseudogene TRBV3-2) and TRBJ1-2, with 8 bases matching TRBD1. The CDR3 spans 14 residues. Germline assignment: CDR1 LGHDT and CDR2 YNNKEL (reference sequence). The ends lost 4 bases at V and 3 bases at J; junction bases unmatched: 4. CDR3 amino acids: CASSRSGGHYGYTF. For the CDR3, the DNA is TGTGCCAGCAGCCGATCAGGGGGCCACTATGGCTACACCTTC.

V gene TRBV6-1 combines with J gene TRBJ2-5; TRBD1 matches 8 bases. V trimming: 4 bases; J trimming: 1 base; junction bases outside the gene matches: 8. Germline V gene sequence: CDR1 MNHNS, CDR2 SASEGT. The CDR3 extends over 16 amino acids. The CDR3 region is CASSATGTGVQETQYF. The DNA of the CDR3 is TGTGCCAGCAGTGCGACCGGGACAGGCGTCCAAGAGACCCAGTACTTC.

The chain combines TRBV4-1 with TRBJ2-2; TRBD1 is a possible D gene (6 bases). This CDR3 contains 15 residues. Trimming stripped 4 bases from V and 6 bases from J, with 15 bases between. CDR1 is MGHRA, CDR2 YSYEKL, per germline. DNA for the CDR3: TGCGCCAGCAGCCCAGGACAACAGGGACCCGGGGAGCTGTTTTTT. Encoded protein: CASSPGQQGPGELFF.

There are a few counts of this clone. The CDR3 nucleotides are TGTGCCACCAAGGTCGGGTCTCAGCGCCAGTACGTC. This translates into CATKVGSQRQYV. The chain joins TRBV27 to TRBJ2-7; no reliable D call. Germline loops: CDR1 MNHEY, CDR2 SMNVEV (reference sequence). CDR3 length: 12 amino acids. V was shortened by 10 bases and J by 10 bases, with 20 bases between the two germline ends.

This clone has a handful of counts. V usage is TRBV6-5 and J usage is TRBJ1-1; no clear D. Trimming left V 4 bases short and J 5 bases short, with 8 bases between. CDR3 length: 12 amino acids. Looked up from germline, CDR1 is MNHEY and CDR2 is SVGAGI. The CDR3 protein is CASSSIDTEAFF. The DNA of the CDR3 is TGTGCCAGCAGTTCTATAGATACTGAAGCTTTCTTT.

This chain uses TRBV4-1 with TRBJ2-7; 7 bases line up with TRBD2. The CDR3 totals 15 residues. CDR1 is MGHRA and CDR2 is YSYEKL in the germline V gene. After removal of 1 base from V and 4 bases from J, the junction contained 7 bases not matched to a gene. CDR3 residues: CASSQGSGTLYEQYF. The CDR3 DNA sequence: TGCGCCAGCAGCCAAGGGAGCGGGACTTTGTACGAGCAGTACTTC.

This rearrangement joins TRBV30 to TRBJ1-5; no reliable D call. The CDR3 length is 12 residues. V was trimmed by 2 bases and J by 4 bases, leaving 6 bases between them. The germline V gene encodes CDR1 GTSNPN and CDR2 SVGIG (reference sequence). The CDR3 is CAWSRGNQPQHF. As DNA, the CDR3 is TGTGCCTGGAGTAGAGGAAATCAGCCCCAGCATTTT.

The chain employs TRBV19 and TRBJ1-5; TRBD1 is a possible D gene (5 bases). Germline assignment: CDR1 LNHDA and CDR2 SQIVND (reference sequence). V lost 4 bases, J lost 3 bases, and 28 bases lay in between. The CDR3 has 20 residues. The CDR3 sequence is CASSTGTTLRRELFNQPQHF. In DNA form, the CDR3 reads TGTGCCAGTAGTACTGGGACTACCTTAAGGAGGGAGTTATTCAATCAGCCCCAGCATTTT. The full variable domain, rest sourced from reference TRBV19 and TRBJ1-5, is DGGITQSPKYLFRKEGQNVTLSCEQNLNHDAMYWYRQDPGQGLRLIYYSQIVNDFQKGDIAEGYSVSREKKESFPLTVTSAQKNPTAFYLCASSTGTTLRRELFNQPQHFGDGTRLSIL.

The chain joins TRBV11-3 to TRBJ2-1; D perhaps matches TRBD2 (5 bases). This CDR3 has 12 residues. V lost 5 bases to trimming and J lost 11 bases, with 13 bases between them. CDR1 SGHNT and CDR2 YENEEA come from the germline V gene. The CDR3 spells CASSAQTRKQFF. The CDR3 nucleotides read TGTGCCAGCAGCGCCCAAACTAGAAAGCAGTTCTTC.

For the CDR3, the DNA is TGTGCCAGCGGTCTTCAGGGGCCCTACGAGCAGTACGTC. Translation: CASGLQGPYEQYV. The rearrangement uses TRBV5-6 and TRBJ2-7; tentatively, D is TRBD1 (6 bases). This CDR3 is 13 amino acids long. V lost 7 bases and J 2 bases, leaving 13 bases between the germline ends. Germline V lookup: CDR1 SGHDT, CDR2 YYEEEE.

V gene TRBV28 combines with J gene TRBJ1-1; TRBD1 is a possible D gene (5 bases). CDR3 length: 15 amino acids. From germline, CDR1 is MDHEN and CDR2 SYDVKM. V dropped 3 bases and J dropped 4 bases, with 15 bases sitting between them. This CDR3 reads CASSLPGYMGTEAFF. The CDR3 bases are TGTGCCAGCAGTTTGCCAGGGTATATGGGCACTGAAGCTTTCTTT.

This sequence joins TRBV12-3 or TRBV12-4 and TRBJ2-7, with a weak D call TRBD2 (6 bases). The CDR3 sequence is 13 residues long. V dropped 6 bases and J dropped 2 bases, with 11 bases sitting between them. This chain's CDR3 is CASSRDWTYEQYF. CDR3 nucleotide sequence: TGTGCCAGCAGCCGGGACTGGACCTACGAGCAGTACTTC.

There are a few counts of this clone. The chain employs TRBV6-5 and TRBJ2-7, with 7 bases aligning to TRBD1. CDR1 MNHEY and CDR2 SVGAGI come from the germline V gene. There are 13 residues in the CDR3. V shed 6 bases, J shed 6 bases, and the junction held 8 bases outside the gene matches. The CDR3 region is CASSAGTEGEQYF. As DNA, the CDR3 is TGTGCCAGCAGCGCCGGGACAGAGGGCGAGCAGTACTTC.

This chain links TRBV27 with TRBJ2-2; 8 nucleotides align to TRBD2. This CDR3 has 16 amino acids. V gave up 0 bases and J gave up 5 bases; unmatched junction bases: 5. Germline V lookup: CDR1 MNHEY, CDR2 SMNVEV (reference sequence). Here the CDR3 reads CASSLSSLAVTGELFF. The CDR3 coding sequence is TGTGCCAGCAGTTTATCGTCACTAGCGGTGACCGGGGAGCTGTTTTTT.

CDR3 residues: CASSQVLGGRFYEQYF. The CDR3 DNA is TGCGCCAGCAGCCAAGTGCTAGGGGGAAGGTTCTACGAGCAGTACTTC. V is TRBV4-1 and J is TRBJ2-7; weak D call: TRBD1 (6 bases). V lost 1 base and J lost 3, with 16 bases in between. CDR3 length equals 16 residues. Germline lookup yields CDR1 MGHRA and CDR2 YSYEKL.

V and J are TRBV9 and TRBJ2-7; 11 bases fit TRBD1. CDR3 length: 14 amino acids. Germline trimming cut 4 bases from V and 3 bases from J; bases unmatched to any gene: 3. CDR1 is SGDLS, CDR2 YYNGEE, per germline. The CDR3 region has the DNA TGTGCCAGCAGCCTCGGGACAGGGGGCTACGAGCAGTACTTC. Protein product: CASSLGTGGYEQYF. Complete variable domain (other parts from reference TRBV9 and TRBJ2-7): DSGVTQTPKHLITATGQRVTLRCSPRSGDLSVYWYQQSLDQGLQFLIQYYNGEERAKGNILERFSAQQFPDLHSELNLSSLELGDSALYFCASSLGTGGYEQYFGPGTRLTVT.

The chain employs TRBV5-1 and TRBJ1-1; 10 bases line up with TRBD1. Losses at the gene ends were 4 bases for V and 0 bases for J; bases not matched to a gene: 6. The CDR3 loop spans 16 amino acids. In germline, CDR1 is SGHRS, CDR2 YFSETQ. The CDR3 reads CASSPRGQGLNTEAFF. CDR3 in DNA: TGCGCCAGCAGCCCCAGGGGACAGGGGTTGAACACTGAAGCTTTCTTT. Using reference TRBV5-1 and TRBJ1-1 for the parts outside the CDR3, the full variable domain is KAGVTQTPRYLIKTRGQQVTLSCSPISGHRSVSWYQQTPGQGLQFLFEYFSETQRNKGNFPGRFSGRQFSNSRSEMNVSTLELGDSALYLCASSPRGQGLNTEAFFGQGTRLTVV.

This sequence joins TRBV24-1 and TRBJ2-5, with 12 bases identical to TRBD2. After removal of 1 base from V and 5 bases from J, the junction contained 1 base not matched to a gene. Germline V gene lookup returns CDR1 KGHDR and CDR2 SFDVKD. The CDR3 has 15 residues. CDR3 region: CATSDFGTSGETQYF. CDR3 coding DNA: TGTGCCACCAGTGATTTCGGGACTAGCGGGGAGACCCAGTACTTC.

The chain carries TRBV2 and TRBJ1-4; 8 bases agree with TRBD1. Germline assignment: CDR1 SNHLY and CDR2 FYNNEI. The J segment lost 6 bases and the V segment lost 8 bases, leaving 20 bases of the junction unmatched. This CDR3 has 18 residues. The CDR3 reads CASPGLGQVCPRYEKLFF. CDR3 sequence (DNA): TGTGCCAGCCCCGGGTTGGGACAGGTATGTCCTCGGTATGAAAAACTGTTTTTT.

The V and J genes are TRBV5-1 and TRBJ2-1, with 9 bases fitting TRBD2. The CDR3 loop spans 15 amino acids. Germline lookup yields CDR1 SGHRS and CDR2 YFSETQ. Trimming removed 3 bases from V and 4 bases from J; junction bases left unmatched: 5. CDR3: CASSYSGSSYNEQFF. For the CDR3, the DNA is TGCGCCAGCAGCTATAGCGGGAGCTCGTACAATGAGCAGTTCTTC.

The V and J genes are TRBV19 and TRBJ2-2; 13 bases map to TRBD2. With 0 bases clipped from V and 4 bases from J, the junction kept 2 bases outside the gene matches. This CDR3 is built from 17 residues. Germline V gene sequence: CDR1 LNHDA, CDR2 SQIVND (reference sequence). The CDR3 protein is CASSIDGLAGVTGELFF. Here the CDR3 DNA reads TGTGCCAGTAGTATAGATGGACTAGCGGGAGTCACCGGGGAGCTGTTTTTT.

The gene calls are TRBV20-1 and TRBJ1-1, with TRBD1 as a possible D gene (5 bases). The CDR3 spans 11 residues. The V gene lost 7 bases and the J gene lost 6 bases, with 12 bases spanning the gap. In germline, CDR1 is DFQATT, CDR2 SNEGSKA (reference sequence). CDR3 in DNA: TGCAGTGTTGGGGGGAGCGCTGAAGCTTTCTTT. Its protein is CSVGGSAEAFF.

V usage is TRBV5-1 and J usage is TRBJ2-7; 9 nucleotides align to TRBD1. J lost 3 bases, V lost 4 bases, and 5 bases had no gene match. CDR1 is SGHRS, CDR2 YFSETQ, per germline. CDR3 length: 14 residues. CDR3 region: CASSPDRGIYEQYF. In nucleotides, the CDR3 is TGCGCCAGCAGCCCAGACAGGGGGATCTACGAGCAGTACTTC. The full variable domain, its missing parts supplied by reference TRBV5-1 and TRBJ2-7, is KAGVTQTPRYLIKTRGQQVTLSCSPISGHRSVSWYQQTPGQGLQFLFEYFSETQRNKGNFPGRFSGRQFSNSRSEMNVSTLELGDSALYLCASSPDRGIYEQYFGPGTRLTVT.

J is TRBJ2-3 and V is TRBV9; D is perhaps TRBD2 (5 bases). V was shortened by 0 bases and J by 6 bases, with 14 bases between the two germline ends. In germline, CDR1 is SGDLS, CDR2 YYNGEE. This CDR3 is built from 15 residues. CDR3 in amino acids: CASSVAGITFDTQYF. For the CDR3, the DNA is TGTGCCAGCAGCGTAGCGGGAATCACTTTTGATACGCAGTATTTT.

V usage is TRBV6-6 and J usage is TRBJ1-2; 9 positions match TRBD1. The CDR3 length is 16 residues. V lost 6 bases to trimming and J lost 0 bases; unmatched junction nucleotides: 8. The germline gives CDR1 MNHNY, CDR2 SVGAGI (reference sequence). The CDR3 spells CASSSDRGHSNYGYTF. The CDR3 DNA sequence: TGTGCCAGCAGCTCGGACAGGGGCCATTCTAACTATGGCTACACCTTC.

About this clone: The junction departs from germline at one end; a sequencing error may be responsible. The chain has TRBV7-9 and TRBJ1-2, with D possibly TRBD1 on 6 matching bases. The CDR3 extends over 13 amino acids. CDR1 and CDR2 from the germline V gene are SEHNR and FQNEAQ (reference sequence). CDR3 loop: CARSGQGNFGYTF. In nucleotides, the CDR3 is TGTGCCAGATCCGGGCAGGGGAACTTTGGCTACACCTTC.

The CDR3, as DNA: TGTGCCAGCAGCTTAGGGGGCTCTAACTATGGCTACACCTTC. Protein sequence: CASSLGGSNYGYTF. The rearrangement links TRBV11-3 to TRBJ1-2, with D perhaps matching TRBD1 (5 bases). The V gene lost 1 base and the J gene lost 0 bases, with 6 bases spanning the gap. The CDR3 contains 14 residues. The germline V gene encodes CDR1 SGHNT and CDR2 YENEEA.

The CDR3 sequence: CASSQASVSSSYEQYF. The CDR3 bases are TGTGCCAGCAGCCAAGCTAGTGTCTCGAGCTCCTACGAGCAGTACTTC. The rearrangement joins TRBV3-1 (or the pseudogene TRBV3-2) to TRBJ2-7, with D unclear. Germline assignment: CDR1 LGHDT and CDR2 YNNKEL (reference sequence). Trimming removed 1 base at V and 0 bases at J, with 13 bases between. This CDR3 spans 16 amino acids.